This T cell receptor beta chain was identified during a study of early T cells in non-severe SARS-CoV-2 infection. CDR3 size: 13 residues. Germline CDR1 is SQVTM and CDR2 is ANQGSEA. V dropped 7 bases and J dropped 3; count of bases not matched to a gene: 6. As part of library construction, unique molecular identifiers were attached to individual cDNA molecules. TCRdb reprocessed the 5' RACE reads via MiXCR and lists one record per CDR3 protein. The table records 35,000 to 45,000 distinct CDR3 sequences, 12% of them present only once. This clonotype was seen many times. This TCR was recovered from an adult who was a healthcare worker with PCR-confirmed SARS-CoV-2 infection or an uninfected control (not recorded which). The sample comprised whole blood. The rearrangement links TRBV29-1 to TRBJ2-3; 8 bases line up with TRBD1. This CDR3 is CSGRDRGTDTQYF. The CDR3 nucleotides read TGCAGCGGTAGAGACAGGGGTACAGATACGCAGTATTTT.